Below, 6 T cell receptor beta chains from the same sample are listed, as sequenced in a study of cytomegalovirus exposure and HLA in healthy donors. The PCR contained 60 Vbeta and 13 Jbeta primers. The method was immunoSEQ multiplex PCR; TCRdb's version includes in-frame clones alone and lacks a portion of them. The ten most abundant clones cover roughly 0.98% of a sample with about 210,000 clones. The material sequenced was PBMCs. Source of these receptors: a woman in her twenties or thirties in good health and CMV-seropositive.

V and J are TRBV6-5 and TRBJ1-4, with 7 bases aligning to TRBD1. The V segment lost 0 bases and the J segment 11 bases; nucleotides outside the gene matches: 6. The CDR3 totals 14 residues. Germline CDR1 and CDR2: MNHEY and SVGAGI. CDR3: CASSYSTAGGKLFF. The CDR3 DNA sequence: TGTGCCAGCAGTTACTCTACCGCAGGGGGGAAACTGTTTTTT.

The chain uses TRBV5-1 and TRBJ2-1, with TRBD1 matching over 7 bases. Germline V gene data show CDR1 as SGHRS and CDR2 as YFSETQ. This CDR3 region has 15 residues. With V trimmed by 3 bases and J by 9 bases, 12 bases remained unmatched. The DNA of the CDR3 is TGCGCCAGCAGCTCCGCGACAGGGAATATGCCTGAGCAGTTCTTC. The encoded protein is CASSSATGNMPEQFF.

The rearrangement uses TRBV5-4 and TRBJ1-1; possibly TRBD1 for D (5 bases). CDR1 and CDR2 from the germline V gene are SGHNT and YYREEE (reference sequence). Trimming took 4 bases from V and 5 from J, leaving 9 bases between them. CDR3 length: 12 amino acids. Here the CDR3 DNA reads TGTGCCAGCAGCGTGGGGGAGACTGAAGCTTTCTTT. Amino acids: CASSVGETEAFF. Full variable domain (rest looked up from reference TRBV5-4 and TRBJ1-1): ETGVTQSPTHLIKTRGQQVTLRCSSQSGHNTVSWYQQALGQGPQFIFQYYREEENGRGNFPPRFSGLQFPNYSSELNVNALELDDSALYLCASSVGETEAFFGQGTRLTVV.

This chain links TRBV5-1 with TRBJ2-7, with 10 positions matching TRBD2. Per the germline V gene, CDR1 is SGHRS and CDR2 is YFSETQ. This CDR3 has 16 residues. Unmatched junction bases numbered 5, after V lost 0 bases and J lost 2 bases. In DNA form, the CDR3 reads TGCGCCAGCAGCTTGGCCAGCGGGAGGGCTACCTACGAGCAGTACTTC. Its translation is CASSLASGRATYEQYF.

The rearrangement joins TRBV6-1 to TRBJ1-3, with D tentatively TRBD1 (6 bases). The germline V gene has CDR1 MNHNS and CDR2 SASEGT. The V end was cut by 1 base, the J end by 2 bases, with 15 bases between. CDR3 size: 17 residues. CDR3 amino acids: CASSEVPDRKAGNTIYF. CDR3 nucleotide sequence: TGTGCCAGCAGTGAAGTTCCCGACAGGAAGGCTGGAAACACCATATATTTT.

Here the CDR3 reads CASSQDPGQTGNQPQHF. The CDR3 DNA follows: TGCGCCAGCAGCCAAGACCCGGGACAAACAGGCAATCAGCCCCAGCATTTT. The chain joins TRBV4-1 to TRBJ1-5, with a weak D call TRBD1 (6 bases). V lost 0 bases and J lost 2, with 14 bases in between. The V gene's germline CDR1 is MGHRA and CDR2 YSYEKL. The length of the CDR3 is 17 residues.